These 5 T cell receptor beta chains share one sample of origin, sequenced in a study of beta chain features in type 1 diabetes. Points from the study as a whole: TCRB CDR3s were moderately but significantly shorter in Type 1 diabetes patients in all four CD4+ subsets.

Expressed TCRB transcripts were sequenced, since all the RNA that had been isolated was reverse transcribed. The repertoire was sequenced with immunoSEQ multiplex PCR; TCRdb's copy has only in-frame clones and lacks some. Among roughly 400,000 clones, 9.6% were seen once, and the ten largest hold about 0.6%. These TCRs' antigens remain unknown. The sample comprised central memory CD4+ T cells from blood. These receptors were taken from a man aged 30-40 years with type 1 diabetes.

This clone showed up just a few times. CDR3 sequence reads: CASSLERGQSTF. The CDR3 bases are TGTGCCAGCAGCTTAGAAAGGGGACAATCCACCTTC. The rearrangement joins TRBV7-8 to TRBJ1-2; TRBD1 might be the D (6 bases). Trimming took 1 base from V and 13 from J, leaving 13 bases between them. The CDR3 length is 12 residues. Germline assignment: CDR1 SGHVS and CDR2 FQNEAQ.

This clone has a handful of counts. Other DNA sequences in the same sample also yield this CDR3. The CDR3 region has the DNA TGTGCCAGCAGCTTGGGGACAGGGCAAGAGACCCAGTACTTC. It codes for CASSLGTGQETQYF. The chain has TRBV7-2 and TRBJ2-5, with 9 positions matching TRBD1. Germline CDR1 SGHTA, CDR2 FQGNSA. The J segment lost 2 bases and the V segment lost 3 bases, leaving 1 base of the junction unmatched. The CDR3 contains 14 residues.

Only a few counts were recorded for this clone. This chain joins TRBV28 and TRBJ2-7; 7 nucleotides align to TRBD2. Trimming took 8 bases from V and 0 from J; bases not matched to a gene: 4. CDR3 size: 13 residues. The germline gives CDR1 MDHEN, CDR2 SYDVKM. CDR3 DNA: TGTGCCAGCCAGGCGGGAGACTCCTACGAGCAGTACTTC. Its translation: CASQAGDSYEQYF.

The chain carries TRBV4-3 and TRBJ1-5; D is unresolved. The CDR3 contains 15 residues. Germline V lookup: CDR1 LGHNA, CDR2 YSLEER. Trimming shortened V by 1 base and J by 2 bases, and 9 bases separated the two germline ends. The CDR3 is CASSQGVYGNQPQHF. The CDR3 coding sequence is TGCGCCAGCAGCCAAGGTGTTTACGGCAATCAGCCCCAGCATTTT.

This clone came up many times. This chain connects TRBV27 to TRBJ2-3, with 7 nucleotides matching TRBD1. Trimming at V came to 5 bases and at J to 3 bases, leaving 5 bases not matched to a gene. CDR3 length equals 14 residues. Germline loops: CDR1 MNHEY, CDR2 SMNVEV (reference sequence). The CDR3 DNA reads TGTGCCAGCAGTCCCCGGACAGGAACAGATACGCAGTATTTT. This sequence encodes CASSPRTGTDTQYF.